The entry below gives a single T cell receptor beta chain sequence along with its context. The clone's antigen remains unknown. It has no much larger one-base neighbor in the sample; base qualities were not kept. This entry belongs to a study of T cells after yellow fever vaccination (dated by TCRdb to between 2018 and 2021). General notes on the study: The SMART-Seq v4 Ultra Low Input RNA kit was used to prepare libraries from fractions with low cell numbers. Blood was collected at multiple timepoints before and after primary and secondary immunization, and bulk PBMC replicates and cell subsets were isolated. To follow T-cell clones before and after both primary and booster YFV17D yellow fever vaccination, bulk TCR alpha and beta repertoires underwent longitudinal sequencing. Two healthy male donors, one aged 18 to 30 and one aged 30 to 39 years, were included in the cohort.

Overall study results and their limits: A small share of clonotypes occurred in both CD4 and CD8 compartments, likely arising from convergent recombination. Compared with the primary T-cell response, the secondary T-cell response was weaker but faster, peaking on day 5 rather than day 15. Only two donors were included in the study, so the extent to which the findings can be generalized is limited. After the booster, most clones that had expanded after primary vaccination were detected again (around 95% of CD4 and around nine tenths of CD8), suggesting broad maintenance of memory. Computational filtering was required because FACS-sorted repertoires could contain abundant contaminating clonotypes from the bulk population.

Sequencing used an Illumina NovaSeq 6000. TCR cDNA was synthesized by 5'RACE template switching, through which a universal primer site and unique molecular identifiers were introduced. cDNA synthesis was primed from both the TCR alpha and TCR beta constant segments. Library amplification involved two PCR steps, and the second step added sample barcodes and sequencing adapters. Libraries were sequenced on Illumina HiSeq 2500 (2x100 bp) or NovaSeq (2x150 bp). As for the authors' bioinformatics: MIGEC was used to demultiplex reads and collapse the reads into UMI consensus sequences, and MiXCR was used for V(D)J alignment. Vaccine-responding clonotypes were identified with edgeR using replicate PBMC samples, with FDR below 0.01 and a log2 fold change above 5 up to day 15 being required. Each bulk clonotype was labeled CD4 or CD8 based on which sequenced repertoire, CD4 or CD8, contained the clonotype at higher abundance. In-frame beta chains were kept once TCRdb had trimmed the public reads at Q25 with fastp and called clones with MiXCR. Each CDR3 protein gets just one entry, which takes the most common genes and DNA from the rows behind it. The V and J calls reflect TCRdb's pipeline rather than the authors' work. Here the sample has hundreds of thousands of distinct CDR3 sequences; roughly a sixth occur a single time. Jointly, the top ten make up 15% to 20% of the sample.

The treatment or condition tag for this specimen amounts to: live attenuated yellow fever vaccine strain. At every blood-draw timepoint, two biological replicates of bulk PBMCs were collected. PBMCs were isolated from peripheral blood using a standard Ficoll-Paque protocol. TriZol was used to extract RNA from bulk PBMCs, from CD4 and CD8 fractions, and from dextramer-positive and dextramer-negative fractions. Sample: PBMCs, taken before the yellow fever booster vaccination. This receptor was taken from a man aged 18 to 29 who received the YFV17D yellow fever vaccine.

The nucleotides read TGTGCCAGCACCCCGGCTTTCTTT. This encodes CASTPAFF. The chain links TRBV6-6 with TRBJ1-1; the D gene is unclear. A distance of 5 bases separates the germline ends of V and J, which lose 7 bases and 11 bases respectively. Its CDR3 holds 8 amino acids, cysteine through phenylalanine. Only the CDR3 region is kept as DNA, spanning 24 bases read in frame from base 1. As encoded in the germline V gene (reference sequence), CDR1 is MNHNY while CDR2 is SVGAGI.